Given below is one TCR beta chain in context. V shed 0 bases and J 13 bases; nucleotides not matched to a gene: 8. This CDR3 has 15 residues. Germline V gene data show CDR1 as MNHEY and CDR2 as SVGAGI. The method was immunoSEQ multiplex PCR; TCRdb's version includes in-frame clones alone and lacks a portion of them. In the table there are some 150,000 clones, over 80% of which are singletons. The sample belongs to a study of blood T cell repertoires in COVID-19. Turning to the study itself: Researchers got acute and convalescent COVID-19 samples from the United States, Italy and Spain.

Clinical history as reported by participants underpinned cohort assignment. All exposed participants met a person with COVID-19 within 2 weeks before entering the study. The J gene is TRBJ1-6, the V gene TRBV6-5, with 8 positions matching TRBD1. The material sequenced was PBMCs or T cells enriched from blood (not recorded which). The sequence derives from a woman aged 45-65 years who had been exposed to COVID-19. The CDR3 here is CASSYSTGQGRPLHF. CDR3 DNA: TGTGCCAGCAGTTACTCGACAGGACAGGGACGGCCCCTCCACTTT.